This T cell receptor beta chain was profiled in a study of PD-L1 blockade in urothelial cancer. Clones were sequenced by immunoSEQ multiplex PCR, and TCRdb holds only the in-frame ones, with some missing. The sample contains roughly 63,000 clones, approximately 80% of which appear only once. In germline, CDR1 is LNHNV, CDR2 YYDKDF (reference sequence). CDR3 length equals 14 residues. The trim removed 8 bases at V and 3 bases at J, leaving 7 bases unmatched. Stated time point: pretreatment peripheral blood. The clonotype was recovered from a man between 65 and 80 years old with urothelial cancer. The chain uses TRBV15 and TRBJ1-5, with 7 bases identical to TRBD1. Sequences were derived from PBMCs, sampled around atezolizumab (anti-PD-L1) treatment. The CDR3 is CATATDRYNQPQHF. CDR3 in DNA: TGTGCCACCGCCACGGACAGGTACAATCAGCCCCAGCATTTT.